A selection of T cell receptor beta chains follows, all from one sample in a study of blood T cell repertoires in COVID-19. Only in-frame clones appear in the TCRdb table, and some are missing; sequencing was by immunoSEQ multiplex PCR. This table has 250,000 or so clones, about nine tenths appearing once. What was sequenced was peripheral blood. These receptors were taken from a man aged 30 to 45 with COVID-19, enrolled during active disease. Both conserved end residues are trimmed from each CDR3. Fields, in order: D gene, V gene, J gene, CDR3 protein. A D gene is named only where the DNA matches it firmly.

d_call: -; v_call: TRBV15; j_call: TRBJ2-7; cdr3_aa: ATVAGTDPYEQY
d_call: TRBD2; v_call: TRBV3-1/TRBV3-2; j_call: TRBJ2-3; cdr3_aa: ASSPWTSGTDTQY
d_call: -; v_call: TRBV5-1; j_call: TRBJ2-7; cdr3_aa: ASSSGSDTYEQY
d_call: TRBD2; v_call: TRBV11-2; j_call: TRBJ2-1; cdr3_aa: ASSQGLAGGYNEQF
d_call: TRBD2; v_call: TRBV5-1; j_call: TRBJ2-3; cdr3_aa: ASSPLVVAGGRDTQY
d_call: -; v_call: TRBV19; j_call: TRBJ1-5; cdr3_aa: ASSLYGAGNQPQH
d_call: TRBD2; v_call: TRBV10-3; j_call: TRBJ2-1; cdr3_aa: AISWTSVDIGNEQF
d_call: TRBD2; v_call: TRBV5-1; j_call: TRBJ2-2; cdr3_aa: ASSLGLAGGVDTGELF
d_call: TRBD1; v_call: TRBV3-1/TRBV3-2; j_call: TRBJ1-1; cdr3_aa: ASSRGTGAEAF
d_call: TRBD1; v_call: TRBV10-2; j_call: TRBJ1-4; cdr3_aa: ASSPPGQGDEKLF
d_call: -; v_call: TRBV28; j_call: TRBJ1-2; cdr3_aa: ASSTMGQIYGYT
d_call: TRBD1; v_call: TRBV6-1; j_call: TRBJ1-4; cdr3_aa: ASSERGGAYTNEKLF
d_call: -; v_call: TRBV5-1; j_call: TRBJ2-3; cdr3_aa: ASSPWNGGTDTQY
d_call: -; v_call: TRBV19; j_call: TRBJ1-6; cdr3_aa: ASSGPAGRYSPLH
d_call: -; v_call: TRBV6-5; j_call: TRBJ1-2; cdr3_aa: ASSYSRSKGYT
d_call: -; v_call: TRBV5-6; j_call: TRBJ2-7; cdr3_aa: ASSLGELEVYEQY
d_call: -; v_call: TRBV7-9; j_call: TRBJ1-6; cdr3_aa: ASSKRDNRNSPLH
d_call: TRBD1; v_call: TRBV5-1; j_call: TRBJ2-5; cdr3_aa: ASSLRGGLQETQY
d_call: TRBD1; v_call: TRBV6-4; j_call: TRBJ1-2; cdr3_aa: ASSEGTGHGYT
d_call: -; v_call: TRBV28; j_call: TRBJ2-1; cdr3_aa: ASSWAGTYNEQF
d_call: TRBD2; v_call: TRBV10-3; j_call: TRBJ2-1; cdr3_aa: AIGTMPSGRNEQF
d_call: -; v_call: TRBV7-2; j_call: TRBJ1-6; cdr3_aa: ASSPLGGSNSPLH
d_call: -; v_call: TRBV11-3; j_call: TRBJ2-1; cdr3_aa: ASSYSGNYNEQF
d_call: TRBD1; v_call: TRBV2; j_call: TRBJ1-5; cdr3_aa: ASSGTPGQRHQPQH
d_call: TRBD2; v_call: TRBV7-9; j_call: TRBJ2-3; cdr3_aa: ASSFSGIWADTQY
d_call: -; v_call: TRBV16; j_call: TRBJ1-4; cdr3_aa: ASSQSRLNNEKLF
d_call: TRBD2; v_call: TRBV4-2; j_call: TRBJ2-2; cdr3_aa: ASSLPTSHSTGELF